This TCR beta chain was identified in a study of Graves' ophthalmopathy and Graves' hyperthyroidism. Ophthalmopathy donors' eye disease showed moderate-to-severe activity, CAS of at least 3, NOSPECS of at least 4 and duration under 3 months. TCR beta CDR3 amplification used RNA transcripts. HTBI primers served in a first-round RT-PCR, which a second-round multiplex PCR followed. TCRdb passed the multiplex PCR reads through MiXCR, listing each CDR3 protein once. The sample carries 200,000 to 250,000 distinct CDR3 sequences, around 50% recorded once. A word on this clonotype: Antigen: not known.

Findings and limits, study-wide: The model predicted progression of ophthalmopathy with a sensitivity of 60% to 71%, and its specificity was 72.22%.

Sequencing input: peripheral blood. The TCR sequence derives from an adult man with Graves' ophthalmopathy.

The CDR3, as DNA: TGTGCCAGCAGCGCCCCTCGGGGGGCGAACACCGGGGAGCTGTTTTTT. This sequence encodes CASSAPRGANTGELFF. The chain combines TRBV9 with TRBJ2-2; 7 bases line up with TRBD2. This CDR3 is 16 amino acids long. Germline V CDR1 and CDR2: SGDLS, YYNGEE. Germline trimming cut 3 bases from V and 0 bases from J; bases unmatched to any gene: 5.